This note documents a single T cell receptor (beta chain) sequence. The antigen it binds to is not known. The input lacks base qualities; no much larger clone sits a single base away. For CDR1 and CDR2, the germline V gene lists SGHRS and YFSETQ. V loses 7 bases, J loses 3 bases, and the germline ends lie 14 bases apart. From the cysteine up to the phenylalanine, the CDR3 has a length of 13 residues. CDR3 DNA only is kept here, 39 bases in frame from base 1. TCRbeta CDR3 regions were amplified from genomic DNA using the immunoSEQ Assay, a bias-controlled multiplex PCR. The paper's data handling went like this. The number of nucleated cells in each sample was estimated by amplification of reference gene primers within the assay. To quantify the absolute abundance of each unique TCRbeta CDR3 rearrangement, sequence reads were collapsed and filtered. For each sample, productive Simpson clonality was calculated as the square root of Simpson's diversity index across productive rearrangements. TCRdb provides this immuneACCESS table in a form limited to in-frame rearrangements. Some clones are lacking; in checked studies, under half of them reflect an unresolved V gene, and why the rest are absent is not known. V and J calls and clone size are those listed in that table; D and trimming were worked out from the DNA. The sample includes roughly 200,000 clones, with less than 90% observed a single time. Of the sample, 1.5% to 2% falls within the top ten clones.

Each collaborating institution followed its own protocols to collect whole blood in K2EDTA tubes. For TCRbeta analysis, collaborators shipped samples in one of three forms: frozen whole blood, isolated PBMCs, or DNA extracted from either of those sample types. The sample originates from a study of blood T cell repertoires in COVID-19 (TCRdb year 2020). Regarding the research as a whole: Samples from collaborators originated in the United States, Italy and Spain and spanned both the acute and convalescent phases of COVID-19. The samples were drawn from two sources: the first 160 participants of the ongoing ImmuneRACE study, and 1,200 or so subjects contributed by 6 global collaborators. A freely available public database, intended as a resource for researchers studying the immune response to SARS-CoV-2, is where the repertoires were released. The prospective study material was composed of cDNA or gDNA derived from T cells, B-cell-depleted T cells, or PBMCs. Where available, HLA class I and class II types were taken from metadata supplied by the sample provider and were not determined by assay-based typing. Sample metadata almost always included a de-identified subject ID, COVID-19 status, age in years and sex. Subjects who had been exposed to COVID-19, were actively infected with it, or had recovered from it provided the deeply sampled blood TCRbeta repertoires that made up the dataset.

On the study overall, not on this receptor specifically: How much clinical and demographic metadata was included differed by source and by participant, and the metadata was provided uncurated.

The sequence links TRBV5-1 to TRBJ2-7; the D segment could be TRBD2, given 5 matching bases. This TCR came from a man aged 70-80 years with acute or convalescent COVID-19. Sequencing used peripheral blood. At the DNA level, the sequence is TGCGCCAGCTCCGCGGGTTCAGGCTACGAGCAGTACTTC. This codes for CASSAGSGYEQYF. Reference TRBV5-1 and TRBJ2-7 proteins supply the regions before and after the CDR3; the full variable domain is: KAGVTQTPRYLIKTRGQQVTLSCSPISGHRSVSWYQQTPGQGLQFLFEYFSETQRNKGNFPGRFSGRQFSNSRSEMNVSTLELGDSALYLCASSAGSGYEQYFGPGTRLTVT.